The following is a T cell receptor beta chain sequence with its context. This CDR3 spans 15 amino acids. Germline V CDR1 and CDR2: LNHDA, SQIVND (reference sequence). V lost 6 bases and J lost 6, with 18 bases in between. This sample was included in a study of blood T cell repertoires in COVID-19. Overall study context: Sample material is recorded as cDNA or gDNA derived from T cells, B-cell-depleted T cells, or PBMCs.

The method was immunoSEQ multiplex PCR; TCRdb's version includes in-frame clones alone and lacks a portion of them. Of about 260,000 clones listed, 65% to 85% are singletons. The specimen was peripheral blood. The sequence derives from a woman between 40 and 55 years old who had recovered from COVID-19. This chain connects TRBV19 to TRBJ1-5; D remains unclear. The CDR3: CASRPRGRESQPQHF. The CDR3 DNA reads TGTGCCAGTAGACCCCGAGGGAGAGAGAGTCAGCCCCAGCATTTT.